Shown below are 9 T cell receptor beta chains from a single sample sequenced in a study of T cell responses to AZD1222 COVID-19 vaccine. Profiling relied on immunoSEQ multiplex PCR, and the TCRdb table lists in-frame clones only, not all of them. This sample has about 99,000 clones, with around nine tenths found just once. Specimen: peripheral blood, collected 28 days after the second dose of the MenACWY control vaccine. These receptors all come from an adult who received the MenACWY meningococcal vaccine as a control.

This clone was picked up a small number of times. Additional DNA sequences in this sample encode the identical CDR3. The chain employs TRBV7-8 and TRBJ2-3, with no clear D. V dropped 1 base and J dropped 4 bases, with 3 bases sitting between them. CDR3 length: 12 amino acids. Germline V gives CDR1 SGHVS, CDR2 FQNEAQ. The CDR3 sequence: CASSLGADTQYF. CDR3 DNA sequence: TGTGCCAGCAGCTTAGGCGCAGATACGCAGTATTTT.

On this clone: The junction shows a germline mismatch at one end, possibly a read error. This chain connects TRBV7-7 to TRBJ2-1, with D tentatively TRBD2 (6 bases). In germline, CDR1 is SSHAT, CDR2 FNYEAQ (reference sequence). The CDR3 has 14 amino acids. The CDR3 protein is CASSLGPGAGEQFF. As DNA, the CDR3 is TGTGCTAGCAGCTTGGGACCAGGAGCGGGTGAGCAGTTCTTC.

This clone was recorded only once. The chain recombines TRBV5-5 with TRBJ2-5; 8 bases fit TRBD1. There are 15 residues in the CDR3. The junction had 9 bases not matched to a gene; V was cut back by 4 bases and J by 4 bases. The germline gives CDR1 SGHKS, CDR2 YYEKEE (reference sequence). CDR3 amino acids: CASSPGQGLRETQYF. In DNA, the CDR3 is TGTGCCAGCAGCCCTGGACAGGGACTTCGAGAGACCCAGTACTTC.

Note on this clone: At one end, the junction sequence differs from germline, possibly due to a read error. Other DNA sequences from this sample encode an identical CDR3 as well. This rearrangement joins TRBV20-1 to TRBJ1-2; D is perhaps TRBD1 (6 bases). The length of the CDR3 is 11 residues. Germline assignment: CDR1 DFQATT and CDR2 SNEGSKA (reference sequence). CDR3 in DNA: TGCAGTGCAAGAGGGGGCTATGGCTACACCTTC. Amino acid sequence: CSARGGYGYTF.

This chain connects TRBV28 to TRBJ2-5; TRBD2 aligns across 12 bases. From germline, CDR1 is MDHEN and CDR2 SYDVKM. With V trimmed by 5 bases and J by 9 bases, 10 bases remained unmatched. The CDR3 is made up of 15 amino acids. The CDR3 loop reads CASSLGGTSGRAQYF. The CDR3 DNA reads TGTGCCAGCAGTCTAGGGGGGACTAGCGGGCGGGCCCAGTACTTC.

This chain links TRBV27 with TRBJ2-7; the D is unclear. The CDR3 length is 13 residues. CDR1 and CDR2 (germline): MNHEY, SMNVEV (reference sequence). V lost 8 bases and J 3 bases, leaving 14 bases between the germline ends. CDR3 residues: CASSPPGLYEQYF. In DNA form, the CDR3 reads TGTGCCAGCTCCCCCCCAGGCCTCTACGAGCAGTACTTC.

This clone has only a few counts. The rearrangement joins TRBV19 to TRBJ1-5; unclear D gene. CDR1 LNHDA and CDR2 SQIVND come from the germline V gene (reference sequence). The CDR3 contains 12 residues. V lost 5 bases and J lost 2, with 4 bases in between. The CDR3: CASSWRNQPQHF. Written as DNA, the CDR3 is TGTGCCAGTAGTTGGCGCAATCAGCCCCAGCATTTT.

V gene TRBV4-2 combines with J gene TRBJ1-3; the D is unclear. This CDR3 comprises 16 residues. Trimming left V 0 bases short and J 0 bases short, with 9 bases between. Germline V CDR1 and CDR2: LGHNA, YNFKEQ. The DNA for the CDR3 is TGTGCCAGCAGCCAAGAAGGAGCCCGCTCTGGAAACACCATATATTTT. This sequence encodes CASSQEGARSGNTIYF.

The V and J genes are TRBV7-6 and TRBJ2-7; 9 nucleotides line up with TRBD1. From germline, CDR1 is SGHVS and CDR2 FNYEAQ. This CDR3 is 16 amino acids long. With 1 base clipped from V and 5 bases from J, the junction kept 9 bases outside the gene matches. The CDR3 region is CASSLEVSDRGNEQYF. CDR3 coding DNA: TGTGCCAGCAGCTTAGAGGTCTCAGACAGGGGGAACGAGCAGTACTTC.